This T cell receptor beta chain was documented in a study of blood T cell repertoires in COVID-19. Turning to the study itself: PBMCs, B-cell-depleted T cells, or T cells provided the cDNA or gDNA that made up the material.

Per the original data handling: Amplification from reference gene primers served as the basis for estimated nucleated cell counts. Sequencing was performed with immunoSEQ multiplex PCR; in TCRdb, only in-frame clones are kept and a portion is missing. V and J calls and clone size are as listed in that table; D and trimming were resolved from the DNA. The sample holds some 290,000 clones, roughly nine tenths seen once. The V gene lost 4 bases and the J gene lost 2 bases, with 16 bases spanning the gap. The CDR3 extends over 15 amino acids. Germline V lookup: CDR1 SGHRS, CDR2 YFSETQ. This receptor was identified in a woman in her 30s with COVID-19, enrolled during active disease. Material: peripheral blood. J is TRBJ2-7 and V is TRBV5-1; possibly TRBD2 for D (6 bases). The CDR3 region is CASSPGNSGAYEQYF. DNA of the CDR3: TGCGCCAGCAGCCCAGGCAATAGCGGTGCCTACGAGCAGTACTTC.